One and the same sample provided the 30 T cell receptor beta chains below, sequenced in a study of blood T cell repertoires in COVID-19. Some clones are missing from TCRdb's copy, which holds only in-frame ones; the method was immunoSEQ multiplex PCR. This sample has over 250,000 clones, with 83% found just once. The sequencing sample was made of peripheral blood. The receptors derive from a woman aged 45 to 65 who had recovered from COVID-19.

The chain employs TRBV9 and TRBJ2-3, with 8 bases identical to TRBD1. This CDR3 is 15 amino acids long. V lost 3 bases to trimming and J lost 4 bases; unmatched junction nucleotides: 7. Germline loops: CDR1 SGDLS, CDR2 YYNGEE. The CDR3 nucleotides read TGTGCCAGCAGCGCGAGGACAGGGACCGCAGATACGCAGTATTTT. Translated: CASSARTGTADTQYF.

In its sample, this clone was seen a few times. CDR3 sequence (DNA): TGTGCCAGCAGCTTGGAACGGGAGCAGTACTTC. This encodes CASSLEREQYF. The V call is TRBV5-6, the J call TRBJ2-7, with no clear D. The V gene lost 0 bases and the J gene lost 7 bases, with 5 bases spanning the gap. There are 11 residues in the CDR3. From germline, CDR1 is SGHDT and CDR2 YYEEEE.

In DNA, the CDR3 is TGCGCCAGCAGCCAGGCTGCGACGGGACAGGGCACTAACACCGGGGAGCTGTTTTTT. It encodes CASSQAATGQGTNTGELFF. The gene calls are TRBV4-1 and TRBJ2-2; TRBD1 matches at 9 bases. CDR3 length: 19 amino acids. Germline CDR1 and CDR2: MGHRA and YSYEKL. The V gene end was trimmed by 3 bases and the J gene end by 2 bases; junction bases not matched to a gene: 13.

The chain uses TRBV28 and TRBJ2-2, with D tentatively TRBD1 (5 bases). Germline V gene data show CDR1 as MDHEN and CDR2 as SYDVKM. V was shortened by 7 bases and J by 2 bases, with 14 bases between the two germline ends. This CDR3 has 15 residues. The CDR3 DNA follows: TGTGCCAGCACCCCAGGGTGGGGTAACACCGGGGAGCTGTTTTTT. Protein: CASTPGWGNTGELFF.

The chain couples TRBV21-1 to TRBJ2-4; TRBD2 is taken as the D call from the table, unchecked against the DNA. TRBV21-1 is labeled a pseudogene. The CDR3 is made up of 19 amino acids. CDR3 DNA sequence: TGTGCCAGCAGCAAAGATCTACCGGGACTCAAACAAGCCAAAAACATTCAGTACTTC. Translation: CASSKDLPGLKQAKNIQYF.

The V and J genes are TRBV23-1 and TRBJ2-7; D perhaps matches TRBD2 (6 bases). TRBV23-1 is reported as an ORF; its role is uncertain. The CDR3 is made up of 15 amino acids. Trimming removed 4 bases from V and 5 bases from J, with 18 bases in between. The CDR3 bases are TGCGCCAGCAGTCGGGGGAGGCCCCCACGTCACGAGCAGTACTTC. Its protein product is CASSRGRPPRHEQYF.

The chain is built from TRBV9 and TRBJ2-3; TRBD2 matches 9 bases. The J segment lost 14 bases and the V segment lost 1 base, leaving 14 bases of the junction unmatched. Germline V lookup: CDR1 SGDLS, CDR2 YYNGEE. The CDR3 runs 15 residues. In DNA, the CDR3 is TGTGCCAGCAGCGTACTAGCGGGGAGAACAGATAGACGGTATTTT. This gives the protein CASSVLAGRTDRRYF.

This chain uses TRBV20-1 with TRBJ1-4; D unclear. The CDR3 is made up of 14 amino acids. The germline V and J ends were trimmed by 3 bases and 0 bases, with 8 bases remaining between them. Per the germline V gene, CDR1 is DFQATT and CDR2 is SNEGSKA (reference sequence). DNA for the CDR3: TGCAGTGCTAGTAAGCAGGCAACTAATGAAAAACTGTTTTTT. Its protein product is CSASKQATNEKLFF.

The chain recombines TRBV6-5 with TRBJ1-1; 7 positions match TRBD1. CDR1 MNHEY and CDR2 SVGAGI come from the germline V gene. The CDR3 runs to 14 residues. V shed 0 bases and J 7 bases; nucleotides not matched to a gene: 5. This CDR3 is CASSYSEGASEAFF. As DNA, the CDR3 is TGTGCCAGCAGTTACTCAGAGGGGGCAAGTGAAGCTTTCTTT.

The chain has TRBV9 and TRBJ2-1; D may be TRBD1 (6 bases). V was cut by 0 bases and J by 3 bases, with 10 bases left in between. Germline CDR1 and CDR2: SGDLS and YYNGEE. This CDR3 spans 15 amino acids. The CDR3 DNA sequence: TGTGCCAGCAGCGTAGGATCCAGGGGCTACAATGAGCAGTTCTTC. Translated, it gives CASSVGSRGYNEQFF.

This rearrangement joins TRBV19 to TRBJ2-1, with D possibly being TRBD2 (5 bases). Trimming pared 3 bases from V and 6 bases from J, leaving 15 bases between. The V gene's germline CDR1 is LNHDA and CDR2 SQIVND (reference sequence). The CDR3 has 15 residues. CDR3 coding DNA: TGTGCCAGTAGTATTACCACCGGGAATGTCAATGAGCAGTTCTTC. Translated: CASSITTGNVNEQFF.

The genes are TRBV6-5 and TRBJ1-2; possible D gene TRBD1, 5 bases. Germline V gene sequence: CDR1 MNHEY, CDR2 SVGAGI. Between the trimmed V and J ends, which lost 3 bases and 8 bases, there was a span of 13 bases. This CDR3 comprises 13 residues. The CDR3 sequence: CASSYSGTSGYTF. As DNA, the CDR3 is TGTGCCAGCAGTTATTCAGGGACTTCGGGCTACACCTTC.

CDR3 coding DNA: TGTGCCAGCAGAGGACTAGCGGGAGGGGAGCGGGCCAAAAACATTCAGTACTTC. Its protein product is CASRGLAGGERAKNIQYF. V is TRBV27 and J is TRBJ2-4, with 15 bases identical to TRBD2. The V gene's germline CDR1 is MNHEY and CDR2 SMNVEV (reference sequence). CDR3 size: 18 residues. V shed 6 bases and J 1 base; nucleotides not matched to a gene: 7.

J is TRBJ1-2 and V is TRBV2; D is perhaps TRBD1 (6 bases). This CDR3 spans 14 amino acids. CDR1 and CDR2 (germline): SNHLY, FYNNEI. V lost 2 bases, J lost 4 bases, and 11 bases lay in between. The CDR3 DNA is TGTGCCAGCAGTGAACGGACAGTTTCCTATGGCTACACCTTC. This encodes CASSERTVSYGYTF.

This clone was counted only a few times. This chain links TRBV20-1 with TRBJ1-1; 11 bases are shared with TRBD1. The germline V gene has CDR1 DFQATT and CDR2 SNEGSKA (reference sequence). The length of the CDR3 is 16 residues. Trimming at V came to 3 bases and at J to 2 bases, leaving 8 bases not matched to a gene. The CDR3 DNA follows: TGCAGTGCTAGTAAGGACAGGGGGCGGGGAAACACTGAAGCTTTCTTT. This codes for CSASKDRGRGNTEAFF.

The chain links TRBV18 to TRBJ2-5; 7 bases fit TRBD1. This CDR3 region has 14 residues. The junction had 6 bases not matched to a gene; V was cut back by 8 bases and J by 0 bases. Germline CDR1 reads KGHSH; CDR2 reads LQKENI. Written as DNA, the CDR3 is TGTGCCAGCGTCCGGGACAGATACCAAGAGACCCAGTACTTC. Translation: CASVRDRYQETQYF. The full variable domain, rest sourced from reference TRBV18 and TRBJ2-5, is NAGVMQNPRHLVRRRGQEARLRCSPMKGHSHVYWYRQLPEEGLKFMVYLQKENIIDESGMPKERFSAEFPKEGPSILRIQQVVRGDSAAYFCASVRDRYQETQYFGPGTRLLVL.

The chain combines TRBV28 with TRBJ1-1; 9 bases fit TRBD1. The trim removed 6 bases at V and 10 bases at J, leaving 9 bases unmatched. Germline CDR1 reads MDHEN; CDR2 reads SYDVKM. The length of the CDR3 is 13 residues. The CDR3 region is CASRPQGAPLAFF. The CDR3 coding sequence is TGTGCCAGCAGACCACAGGGGGCCCCTCTAGCTTTCTTT.

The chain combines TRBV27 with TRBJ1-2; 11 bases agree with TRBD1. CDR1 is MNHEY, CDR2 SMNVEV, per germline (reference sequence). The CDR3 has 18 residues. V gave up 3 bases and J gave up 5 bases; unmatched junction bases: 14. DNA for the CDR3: TGTGCCAGCAGTTTGTCCTCTTCCGGGACAGGGGGATTATATGGCTACACCTTC. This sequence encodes CASSLSSSGTGGLYGYTF.

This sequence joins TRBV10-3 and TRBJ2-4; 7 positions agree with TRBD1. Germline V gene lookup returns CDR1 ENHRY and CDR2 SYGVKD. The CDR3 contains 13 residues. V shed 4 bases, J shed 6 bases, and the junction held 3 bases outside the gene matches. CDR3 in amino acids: CAISGDSVNIQYF. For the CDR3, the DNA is TGTGCCATCAGTGGGGACAGTGTAAACATTCAGTACTTC.

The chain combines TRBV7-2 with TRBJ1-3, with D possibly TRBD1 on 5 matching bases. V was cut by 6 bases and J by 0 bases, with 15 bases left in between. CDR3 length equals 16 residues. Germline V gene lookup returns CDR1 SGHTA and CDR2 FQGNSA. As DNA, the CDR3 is TGTGCCAGCAGTTATAACTGGGGCTTCTCTGGAAACACCATATATTTT. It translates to CASSYNWGFSGNTIYF.

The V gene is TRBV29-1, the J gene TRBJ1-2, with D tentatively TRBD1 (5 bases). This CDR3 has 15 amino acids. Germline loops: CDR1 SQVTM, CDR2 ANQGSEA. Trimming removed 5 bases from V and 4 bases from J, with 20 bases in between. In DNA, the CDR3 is TGCAGCGTTTTCCTGGGGTTGACAGTTGGCTATGGCTACACCTTC. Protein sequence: CSVFLGLTVGYGYTF.

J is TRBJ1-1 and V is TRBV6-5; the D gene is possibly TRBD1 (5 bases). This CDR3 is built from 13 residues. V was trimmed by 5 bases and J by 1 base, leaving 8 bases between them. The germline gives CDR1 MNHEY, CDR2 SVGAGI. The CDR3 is CASSKTENTEAFF. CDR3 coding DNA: TGTGCCAGCAGTAAGACAGAGAACACTGAAGCTTTCTTT.

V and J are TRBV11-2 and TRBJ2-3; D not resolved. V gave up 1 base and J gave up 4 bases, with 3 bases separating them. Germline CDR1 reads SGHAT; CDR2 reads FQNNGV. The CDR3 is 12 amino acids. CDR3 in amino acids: CASSLAADTQYF. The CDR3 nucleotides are TGTGCCAGCAGCTTAGCAGCAGATACGCAGTATTTT.

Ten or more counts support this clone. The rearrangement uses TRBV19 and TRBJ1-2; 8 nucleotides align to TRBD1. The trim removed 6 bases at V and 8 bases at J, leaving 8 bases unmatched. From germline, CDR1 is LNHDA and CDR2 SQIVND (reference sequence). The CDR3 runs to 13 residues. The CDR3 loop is CASSRTGSEGYTF. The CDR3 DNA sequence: TGTGCCAGTAGCCGGACAGGGTCTGAAGGCTACACCTTC.

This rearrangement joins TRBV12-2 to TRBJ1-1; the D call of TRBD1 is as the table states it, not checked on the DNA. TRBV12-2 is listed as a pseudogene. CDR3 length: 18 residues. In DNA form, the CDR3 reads TGTGCAAGTCGCTTAGGGGCCCCTCGGACAGAAAAGAACACTGAAGCTTTCTTT. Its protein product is CASRLGAPRTEKNTEAFF.

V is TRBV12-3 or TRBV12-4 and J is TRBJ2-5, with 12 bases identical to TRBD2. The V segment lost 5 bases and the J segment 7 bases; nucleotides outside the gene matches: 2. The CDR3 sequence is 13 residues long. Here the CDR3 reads CASSPGLAGTQYF. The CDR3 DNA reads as TGTGCCAGCAGTCCGGGACTAGCGGGGACCCAGTACTTC.

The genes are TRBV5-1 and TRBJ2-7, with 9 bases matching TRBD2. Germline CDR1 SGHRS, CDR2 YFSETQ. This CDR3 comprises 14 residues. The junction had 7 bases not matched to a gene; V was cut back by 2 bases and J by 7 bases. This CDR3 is CASSFGTAGGEQYF. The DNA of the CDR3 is TGCGCCAGCAGCTTCGGGACGGCGGGAGGGGAGCAGTACTTC.

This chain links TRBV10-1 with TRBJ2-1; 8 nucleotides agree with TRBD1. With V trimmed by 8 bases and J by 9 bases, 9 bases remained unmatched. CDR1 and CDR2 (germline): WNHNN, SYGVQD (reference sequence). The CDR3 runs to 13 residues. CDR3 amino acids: CASPDRVRCEQFF. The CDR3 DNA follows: TGCGCCAGCCCGGACAGGGTGCGGTGTGAGCAGTTCTTC.

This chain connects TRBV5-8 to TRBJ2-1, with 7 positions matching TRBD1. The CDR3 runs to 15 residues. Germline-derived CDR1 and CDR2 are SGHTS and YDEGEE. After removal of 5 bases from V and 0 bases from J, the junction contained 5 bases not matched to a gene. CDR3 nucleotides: TGTGCCAGCAGAACGACAGGGAGCTCCTACAATGAGCAGTTCTTC. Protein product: CASRTTGSSYNEQFF.

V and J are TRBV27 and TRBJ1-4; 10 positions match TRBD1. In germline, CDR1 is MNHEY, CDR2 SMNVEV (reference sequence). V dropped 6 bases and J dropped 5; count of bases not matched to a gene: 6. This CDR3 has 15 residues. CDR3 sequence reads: CASSQGQGRNEKLFF. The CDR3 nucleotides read TGTGCCAGCAGCCAGGGACAGGGGAGGAATGAAAAACTGTTTTTT.